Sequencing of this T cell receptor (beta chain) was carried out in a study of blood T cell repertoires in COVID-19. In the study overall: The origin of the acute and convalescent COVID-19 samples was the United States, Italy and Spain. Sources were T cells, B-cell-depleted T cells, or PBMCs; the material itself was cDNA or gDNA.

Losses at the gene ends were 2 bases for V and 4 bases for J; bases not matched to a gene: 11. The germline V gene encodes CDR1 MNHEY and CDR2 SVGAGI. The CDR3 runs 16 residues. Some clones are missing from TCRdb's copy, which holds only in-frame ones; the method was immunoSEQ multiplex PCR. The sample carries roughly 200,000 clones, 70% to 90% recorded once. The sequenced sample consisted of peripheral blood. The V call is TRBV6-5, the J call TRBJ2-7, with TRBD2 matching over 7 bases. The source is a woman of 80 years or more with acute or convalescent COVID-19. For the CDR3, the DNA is TGTGCCAGCAGTTACGCCGGGAGGTCCCCCACGTACGAGCAGTACTTC. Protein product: CASSYAGRSPTYEQYF.